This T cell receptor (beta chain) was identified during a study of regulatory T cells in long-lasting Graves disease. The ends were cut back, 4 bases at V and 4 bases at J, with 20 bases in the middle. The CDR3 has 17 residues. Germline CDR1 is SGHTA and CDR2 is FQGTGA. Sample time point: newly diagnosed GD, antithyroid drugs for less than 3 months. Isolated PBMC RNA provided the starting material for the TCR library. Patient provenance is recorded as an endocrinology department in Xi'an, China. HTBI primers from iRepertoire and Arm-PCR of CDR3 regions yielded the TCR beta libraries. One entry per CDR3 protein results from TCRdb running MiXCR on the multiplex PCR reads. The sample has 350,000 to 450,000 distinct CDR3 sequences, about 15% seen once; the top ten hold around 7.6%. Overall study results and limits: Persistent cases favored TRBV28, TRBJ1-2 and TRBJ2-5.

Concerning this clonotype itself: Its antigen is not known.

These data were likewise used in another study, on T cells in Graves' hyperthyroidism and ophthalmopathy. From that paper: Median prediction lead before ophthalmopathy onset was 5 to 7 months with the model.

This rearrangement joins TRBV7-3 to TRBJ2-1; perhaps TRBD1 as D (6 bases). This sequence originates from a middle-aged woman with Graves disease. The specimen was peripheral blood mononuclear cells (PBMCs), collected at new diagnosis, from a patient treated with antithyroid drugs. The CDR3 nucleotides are TGTGCCAGCAGCTCTCTCCCCCACAGGGAAGGATACAATGAGCAGTTCTTC. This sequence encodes CASSSLPHREGYNEQFF.